This entry describes one T cell receptor beta chain. The record originates from a study of T-cell reconstitution after alpha-beta-depleted transplantation in children. V dropped 0 bases and J dropped 8; count of bases not matched to a gene: 12. CDR3 length: 18 residues. Preparation of the TCRbeta library used unique molecular identifiers. Via MiXCR, TCRdb re-called the PCR reads, giving one row per CDR3 protein. This table holds roughly 500,000 distinct CDR3 sequences, approximately 12% found once. Source: PBMCs from the stem cell graft donor, taken from the stem cell graft. This chain uses TRBV12-3 or TRBV12-4 with TRBJ2-1; TRBD2 matches 11 bases. The TCR originated in a human donor who donated a stem cell graft to a child with combined immunodeficiency. CDR3: CASSLAQGASGGLDEQFF. CDR3 coding DNA: TGTGCCAGCAGTTTAGCCCAGGGGGCTAGCGGGGGGCTGGATGAGCAGTTCTTC.